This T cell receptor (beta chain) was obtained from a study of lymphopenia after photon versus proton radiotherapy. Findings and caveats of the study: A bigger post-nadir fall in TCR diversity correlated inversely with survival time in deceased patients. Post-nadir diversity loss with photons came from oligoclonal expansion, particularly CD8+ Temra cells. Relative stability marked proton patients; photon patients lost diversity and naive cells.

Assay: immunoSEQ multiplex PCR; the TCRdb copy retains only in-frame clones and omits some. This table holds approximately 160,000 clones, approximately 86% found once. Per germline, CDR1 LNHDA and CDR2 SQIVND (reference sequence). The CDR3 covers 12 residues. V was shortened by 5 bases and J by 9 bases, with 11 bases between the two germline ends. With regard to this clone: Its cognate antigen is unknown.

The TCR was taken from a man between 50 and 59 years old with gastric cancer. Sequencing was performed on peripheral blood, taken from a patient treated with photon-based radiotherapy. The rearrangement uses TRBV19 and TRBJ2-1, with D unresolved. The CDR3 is CASSGERAEQFF. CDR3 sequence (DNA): TGTGCCAGTAGTGGAGAACGGGCTGAGCAGTTCTTC.